A selection of T cell receptor beta chains follows, all from one sample in a study of cytomegalovirus exposure and HLA in healthy donors. Only in-frame clones appear in the TCRdb table, and some are missing; sequencing was by immunoSEQ multiplex PCR. Among more than 110,000 clones listed, over 65% were seen once. The sequenced sample was PBMCs. These receptors were taken from a woman in her twenties or thirties in good health and CMV-seronegative. Both conserved end residues are part of each CDR3. The D gene is left open where the match is weak. Expanded clones get a size class; other rows say once, few or many, or leave the size out.

D gene	clone size	V gene	J gene	CDR3 protein	CDR3 DNA
NA	once	TRBV21-1	TRBJ1-5	CASSSKDRDQPQHF	TGTGCCAGCAGCTCGAAGGACAGAGATCAGCCCCAGCATTTT
NA	NA	TRBV5-1	TRBJ2-1	CASSLEASPENEQFF	TGCGCCAGCAGCTTGGAAGCTAGCCCAGAGAATGAGCAGTTCTTC
NA	NA	TRBV28	TRBJ2-5	CASSFYQVQGETQYF	TGTGCCAGCAGTTTTTATCAGGTTCAGGGAGAGACCCAGTACTTC
TRBD2	NA	TRBV6-1	TRBJ2-1	CASRTSGGFYNEQFF	TGTGCCAGCCGGACTAGCGGGGGGTTCTACAATGAGCAGTTCTTC
NA	NA	TRBV29-1	TRBJ1-1	CSGGAGWGMDTEAFF	TGCAGCGGTGGGGCAGGGTGGGGCATGGACACTGAAGCTTTCTTT
NA	NA	TRBV2	TRBJ2-5	CASSAGEETQYF	TGTGCCAGCAGTGCGGGGGAAGAGACCCAGTACTTC
NA	few	TRBV21-1	TRBJ2-7	CASSKVWPGGETGGPHEQYF	TGTGCCAGCAGCAAAGTCTGGCCAGGGGGCGAGACGGGAGGACCCCACGAGCAGTACTTC
NA	NA	TRBV7-2	TRBJ2-7	CASSLEYRSSYEQYF	TGTGCCAGCAGCCTGGAGTACAGGTCCTCCTACGAGCAGTACTTC
TRBD1	NA	TRBV7-9	TRBJ1-2	CASSPGRDRGNYGYTF	TGTGCCAGCAGCCCCGGACGGGACAGGGGGAACTATGGCTACACCTTC
NA	NA	TRBV4-1	TRBJ2-5	CASSFRVTLKRRETQYF	TGCGCCAGCAGCTTTCGTGTAACTCTTAAGAGGCGAGAGACCCAGTACTTC
TRBD1	NA	TRBV19	TRBJ2-1	CASSIWTGEQFF	TGTGCCAGTAGTATTTGGACAGGAGAGCAGTTCTTC
NA	NA	TRBV28	TRBJ1-3	CASSLRLGSGNTIYF	TGTGCCAGCAGCCTACGACTCGGCTCTGGAAACACCATATATTTT
NA	NA	TRBV11-2	TRBJ2-7	CASSLAQVSYEQYF	TGTGCCAGCAGCTTAGCACAGGTATCCTACGAGCAGTACTTC